Here is one TCR beta chain with its context. Which antigen it targets is not known. No much larger clone exists at a distance of one base, and base qualities are not known. These data come from a study of OX40 agonist ivuxolimab in advanced cancers. In terms of the full investigation: The costimulatory receptor OX40 (CD134) was targeted by ivuxolimab, a fully human IgG2 agonistic monoclonal antibody. Intravenous ivuxolimab was administered to patients every 2 weeks at six dose levels: 0.01, 0.1, 0.3, 1.5, 3 and 10 mg/kg. In the dose-escalation cohort, 82.7% of patients were male, and the mean age was approximately 60 years, with a range of about 23 to 90. Peripheral TCRbeta sequencing aimed to test whether ivuxolimab altered TCR sequence diversity and caused clonal T-cell expansion. Prior anti-PD-1, anti-PD-L1 or anti-CTLA-4 therapy was permitted, and 40% of dose-escalation patients had received checkpoint inhibitors. Partial responses were achieved by three dose-escalation patients, of whom one had hepatocellular carcinoma and two had cutaneous melanoma. The paper covers the monotherapy dose-escalation part of the phase I ivuxolimab trial, which included N ≈ 54 patients. Among the approximately 50 dose-escalation patients, about 19 had hepatocellular carcinoma, roughly 15 melanoma, 9 renal cell carcinoma and 9 head and neck cancer.

Genomic DNA was extracted from sorted cells for sequencing of the TCRbeta CDR3 region. The immunoSEQ Assay was used to sequence the TCRbeta CDR3 regions. As stored in TCRdb, this immuneACCESS dataset retains in-frame rearrangements with V and J assigned. A fraction of the clones does not appear; measured against another copy, unresolved V genes explain less than half of the discrepancy, and the remainder lacks a known reason. The sample table contains about 70,000 clones; only one count was recorded for roughly 90% of them. Roughly 3% of the sample belongs to the ten largest clones. The trial excluded patients who had a history of autoimmune disease or who were on systemic immunosuppression. Peripheral blood for TCR sequencing was drawn from every dose cohort at baseline, at cycle 4 day 1 and at cycle 7 day 1. The samples were taken from a phase I, first-in-human, multicenter, open-label dose-escalation trial of ivuxolimab. Adults with locally advanced or metastatic head and neck squamous cell, hepatocellular, melanoma or renal cell carcinoma were enrolled in the trial. Before TCR sequencing, CD4+ T cells and CD8+ T cells from peripheral blood were sorted into separate populations.

Overall study results and their limits: Low levels of normalized T-cell clonal expansion were also seen in some patients who did not respond. At doses of 0.1 to 3.0 mg/kg, clonal expansion of both CD4+ and CD8+ T cells in blood was seen between baseline and week 6. After ivuxolimab, expanded clones were on average more numerous among CD8+ T cells than among CD4+ T cells. In the 0.1-3.0 mg/kg groups, partial responders had among the lowest normalized peripheral clonal expansion, particularly in CD8+ T cells. The antigen specificity of the peripheral T cells that underwent clonal expansion was not determined.

Between the V and J ends, shortened by 2 bases and 1 base respectively, the junction contains 15 bases. Its CDR3 holds 17 amino acids, cysteine through phenylalanine. Only CDR3 DNA remains: 51 bases, in frame from the first base. CDR1 is given as SGHRS and CDR2 as YFSETQ, both from the germline V gene. This sequence originates from an adult with an advanced solid tumor such as melanoma, head and neck, liver or kidney cancer. Recombination joined TRBV5-1 with TRBJ1-4; a tentative D match to TRBD1 spans 5 bases. Sequencing used CD4+ or CD8+ T cells sorted from blood, obtained in a trial of the OX40 agonist ivuxolimab. The nucleotide sequence is TGCGCCAGCAGCTTCGACCCGGGGGGTGGAACTAATGAAAAACTGTTTTTT. Protein translation: CASSFDPGGGTNEKLFF.